A single sample is the source of the 19 T cell receptor beta chains below, sequenced in a study of cytomegalovirus exposure and HLA in healthy donors (dated by TCRdb to 2017 to 2019). Library generation was performed with the immunoSEQ multiplex PCR assay. For the multiplex PCR, a mixture combining 60 forward primers for TCR Vbeta segments and 13 reverse primers for TCR Jbeta segments was used. TCRdb re-hosts the immuneACCESS table, in-frame sequences only. Its copies lack some clones; in the studies checked, an unresolved V gene accounts for under half of them, and the cause for the rest is not known. The table held for this sample gives 150,000 to 200,000 clones. About 2% of the sample comes from the top ten. Sequenced input: PBMCs. Receptors originate from a man aged 25-40 years in good health and CMV-seronegative.

V gene TRBV7-2 combines with J gene TRBJ2-7; TRBD1 matches 8 bases. The CDR3 sequence is 15 residues long. The germline gives CDR1 SGHTA, CDR2 FQGNSA. Unmatched junction bases numbered 12, after V lost 4 bases and J lost 7 bases. The CDR3 nucleotides read TGTGCCAGCAGCTCTAACGGGGACAGGTTTAAGGAGCAGTACTTC. This codes for CASSSNGDRFKEQYF.

This sequence joins TRBV18 and TRBJ1-5, with D tentatively TRBD1 (5 bases). V lost 4 bases and J lost 1, with 8 bases in between. The CDR3 covers 14 residues. CDR1 is KGHSH, CDR2 LQKENI, per germline. CDR3 in amino acids: CASSRTLSNQPQHF. CDR3 nucleotides: TGTGCCAGCTCACGGACACTCAGCAATCAGCCCCAGCATTTT.

The chain carries TRBV13 and TRBJ1-1; D perhaps matches TRBD1 (5 bases). Germline V CDR1 and CDR2: PRHDT, FYEKMQ (reference sequence). CDR3 length: 14 residues. Between the trimmed V and J ends, which lost 5 bases and 1 base, there was a span of 11 bases. For the CDR3, the DNA is TGTGCCAGCAGCCTGGGCCAGGGGAACACTGAAGCTTTCTTT. It yields the protein CASSLGQGNTEAFF.

The rearrangement joins TRBV5-1 to TRBJ2-7; weak D call: TRBD2 (5 bases). Germline assignment: CDR1 SGHRS and CDR2 YFSETQ. Trimming removed 0 bases from V and 1 base from J, with 11 bases in between. The CDR3 covers 15 residues. The CDR3 here is CASSLGLSESYEQYF. The CDR3 nucleotides are TGCGCCAGCAGCTTGGGTCTTAGCGAATCCTACGAGCAGTACTTC.

The V call is TRBV10-2, the J call TRBJ2-5; the D gene is possibly TRBD2 (6 bases). Trimming cost V 6 bases and J 3 bases, with 17 bases left between them. The germline CDR1 and CDR2 sequences are WSHSY and SAAADI. CDR3 length: 15 amino acids. The CDR3 here is CASSTGSLVKETQYF. CDR3 nucleotides: TGCGCCAGCAGCACCGGGAGCCTCGTAAAAGAGACCCAGTACTTC.

J is TRBJ2-2 and V is TRBV27; TRBD2 aligns across 13 bases. Germline loops: CDR1 MNHEY, CDR2 SMNVEV (reference sequence). The CDR3 loop spans 16 amino acids. V trimming: 4 bases; J trimming: 7 bases; junction bases outside the gene matches: 6. The CDR3 loop is CASSSRLAGGIGELFF. The CDR3 DNA follows: TGTGCCAGCAGTTCGAGACTAGCGGGAGGAATCGGGGAGCTGTTTTTT.

The V call is TRBV25-1, the J call TRBJ2-7; D might be TRBD1 (5 bases). The CDR3 sequence is 15 residues long. The germline V gene has CDR1 MGHDK and CDR2 SYGVNS. Trimming pared 1 base from V and 6 bases from J, leaving 16 bases between. CDR3 DNA sequence: TGTGCCAGCAGTGAATCGGCAGGGCCTCTGGGCGAGCAGTACTTC. It translates to CASSESAGPLGEQYF.

The chain uses TRBV7-3 and TRBJ2-3; 8 bases line up with TRBD2. V trimming: 1 base; J trimming: 5 bases; junction bases outside the gene matches: 5. The length of the CDR3 is 15 residues. CDR1 is SGHTA and CDR2 is FQGTGA in the germline V gene. CDR3 DNA: TGTGCCAGCAGCTTAAGTGGGACTAGAGGAGATACGCAGTATTTT. Translating it yields CASSLSGTRGDTQYF. The variable domain in full, with the rest retrieved from reference TRBV7-3 and TRBJ2-3, is GAGVSQTPSNKVTEKGKYVELRCDPISGHTALYWYRQSLGQGPEFLIYFQGTGAADDSGLPNDRFFAVRPEGSVSTLKIQRTERGDSAVYLCASSLSGTRGDTQYFGPGTRLTVL.

This chain uses TRBV4-1 with TRBJ2-1, with 14 positions matching TRBD2. CDR3 length equals 15 residues. Germline V lookup: CDR1 MGHRA, CDR2 YSYEKL. After removal of 4 bases from V and 9 bases from J, the junction contained 5 bases not matched to a gene. CDR3 nucleotide sequence: TGCGCCAGCAGCCCGGGACTAGCGGGAGATCGTGAGCAGTTCTTC. This sequence encodes CASSPGLAGDREQFF.

The rearrangement joins TRBV5-4 to TRBJ2-7; TRBD1 agrees at 7 bases. Germline V gene sequence: CDR1 SGHNT, CDR2 YYREEE (reference sequence). With 2 bases clipped from V and 0 bases from J, the junction kept 8 bases outside the gene matches. There are 16 residues in the CDR3. The CDR3 spells CASSFLPGQSSYEQYF. The CDR3 DNA is TGTGCCAGCAGCTTTTTACCGGGACAGAGCTCCTACGAGCAGTACTTC.

This chain connects TRBV28 to TRBJ1-2; possibly TRBD1 for D (5 bases). This CDR3 comprises 12 residues. CDR1 is MDHEN and CDR2 is SYDVKM in the germline V gene. With 8 bases removed from V and 7 bases from J, the gap between germline ends came to 14 bases. Here the CDR3 reads CASQSGVAGYTF. CDR3 DNA sequence: TGTGCCAGCCAGTCGGGGGTGGCTGGCTACACCTTC.

The rearrangement joins TRBV19 to TRBJ1-2; D gene ambiguous. Germline CDR1 is LNHDA and CDR2 is SQIVND (reference sequence). The CDR3 has 15 amino acids. V gave up 1 base and J gave up 4 bases, with 13 bases separating them. The CDR3 bases are TGTGCCAGTAGTATAGGTGCAGGCCTGTCCTATGGCTACACCTTC. This codes for CASSIGAGLSYGYTF.

The rearrangement uses TRBV5-1 and TRBJ2-1; D might be TRBD1 (5 bases). Trimming removed 2 bases at V and 5 bases at J, with 11 bases between. Germline V gene sequence: CDR1 SGHRS, CDR2 YFSETQ. This CDR3 region has 14 residues. DNA of the CDR3: TGCGCCAGCAGCTTAATGACAGCGAACAATGAGCAGTTCTTC. Protein product: CASSLMTANNEQFF.

CDR3 in amino acids: CASSTRTGGSNYGYTF. DNA of the CDR3: TGTGCCAGTAGTACCCGGACAGGGGGTTCTAACTATGGCTACACCTTC. This chain links TRBV19 with TRBJ1-2; 10 bases are a match to TRBD1. CDR3 length: 16 amino acids. V shed 4 bases and J 0 bases; nucleotides not matched to a gene: 5. The germline CDR1 and CDR2 sequences are LNHDA and SQIVND (reference sequence).

The chain is built from TRBV5-4 and TRBJ1-1, with D possibly being TRBD1 (6 bases). The CDR3 contains 16 residues. Between the trimmed V and J ends, which lost 2 bases and 0 bases, there was a span of 14 bases. Germline CDR1 SGHNT, CDR2 YYREEE (reference sequence). This CDR3 is CASSLGTQLMNTEAFF. For the CDR3, the DNA is TGTGCCAGCAGCTTAGGGACACAACTTATGAACACTGAAGCTTTCTTT.

V usage is TRBV4-2 and J usage is TRBJ2-5; weak D call: TRBD1 (6 bases). The J call is doubtful: the DNA matches TRBJ2-7 better. The CDR3 is 14 residues long. Germline-derived CDR1 and CDR2 are LGHNA and YNFKEQ. The CDR3 nucleotides read TGTGCCAGCAGCCAAGACAGGGGACCGGCCGAGCAGTACTTC. Translating gives CASSQDRGPAEQYF.

The chain links TRBV5-1 to TRBJ1-5, with D possibly TRBD1 on 6 matching bases. The CDR3 totals 15 residues. V was cut by 4 bases and J by 5 bases, with 16 bases left in between. CDR1 SGHRS and CDR2 YFSETQ come from the germline V gene. The CDR3 DNA sequence: TGCGCCAGCAGCGCGGCCGGGGGGCTGTATCAGCCCCAGCATTTT. This sequence encodes CASSAAGGLYQPQHF.

V usage is TRBV9 and J usage is TRBJ2-1; 8 bases are shared with TRBD2. V was pared by 4 bases and J by 2 bases, with 5 bases of the junction left unmatched. Germline V gene lookup returns CDR1 SGDLS and CDR2 YYNGEE. The CDR3 runs 15 residues. The CDR3 DNA reads as TGTGCCAGCAGCCGTTTTAGCGGGACCTACAATGAGCAGTTCTTC. Its translation: CASSRFSGTYNEQFF.

V and J are TRBV29-1 and TRBJ2-1, with TRBD1 matching over 10 bases. The CDR3 loop spans 16 amino acids. The V gene's germline CDR1 is SQVTM and CDR2 ANQGSEA. V trimming: 2 bases; J trimming: 1 base; junction bases outside the gene matches: 5. The CDR3 is CSVEFGTGDSYNEQFF. CDR3 in DNA: TGCAGCGTTGAATTCGGGACAGGGGATTCCTACAATGAGCAGTTCTTC.